The rows below give T cell receptor beta chains drawn from one sample of a study of blood T cell repertoires in COVID-19. TCRdb keeps only in-frame clones here, not all; method: immunoSEQ multiplex PCR. The table has 150,000 to 200,000 clones, around 82% seen once. The sample was peripheral blood. Receptors were obtained from a woman aged 40 to 49 with COVID-19, enrolled during active disease. The CDR3 runs from the conserved cysteine through the conserved F or W. The D gene is left open where the match is weak. Clone size is not always given. Where it is, it says once, few, many or a class for expanded clones.

cdr3_nt cdr3_aa j_call clone_size d_call v_call
TGTGCCAGCAGCTTACGGGACAACTCCTACAATGAGCAGTTCTTC CASSLRDNSYNEQFF TRBJ2-1 . . TRBV7-3
TGTGCCAGCAGCGCCGGGACAGGCCGCTCTGGAAACACCATATATTTT CASSAGTGRSGNTIYF TRBJ1-3 . TRBD1 TRBV9
TGTGCCAGAGATAGCAGTGACACAGATACGCAGTATTTT CARDSSDTDTQYF TRBJ2-3 . . TRBV2
TGTGCCAGTAGTATCACGGCAAACATAGCGGAGACCCAGTACTTC CASSITANIAETQYF TRBJ2-5 . . TRBV19
TGTGCCAGTAGTATGGAACAGGGGAATCAGCCCCAGCATTTT CASSMEQGNQPQHF TRBJ1-5 few TRBD1 TRBV19
TGTGCCAGTAGTGCGGCGGGGAGGACTGAAGCTTTCTTT CASSAAGRTEAFF TRBJ1-1 few . TRBV19
TGCGCCAGCACCCGCCCCGGGACTGACTACAATGAGCAGTTCTTC CASTRPGTDYNEQFF TRBJ2-1 . . TRBV5-1
TGTGCCAGCAGCCCCCCGGGACCCGCGGGAAATGAGCAGTTCTTC CASSPPGPAGNEQFF TRBJ2-1 few . TRBV7-9
TGTGCCAGCAGCTCAAATTTTCAGGGGGGTTCCTATAATTCACCCCTCCACTTT CASSSNFQGGSYNSPLHF TRBJ1-6 . TRBD1 TRBV11-2
TGTGCCAGCAGCTCAGGACAGGGGATCTATGGCTACACCTTC CASSSGQGIYGYTF TRBJ1-2 . TRBD1 TRBV3-1/TRBV3-2
TGTGCCAGTAGTATGCAAGCGGGATGGTACGAGCAGTACTTC CASSMQAGWYEQYF TRBJ2-7 . TRBD2 TRBV19
TGTGCCATTGGCGACAGGGTCTCAGAGACCCAGTACTTC CAIGDRVSETQYF TRBJ2-5 . TRBD1 TRBV25-1
TGTGCCATCAGGGATAGCAGTCTCGCCTACAATGAGCAGTTCTTC CAIRDSSLAYNEQFF TRBJ2-1 . . TRBV10-3
TGTGCTAGTACAGGATTATATAGCAATCAGCCCCAGCATTTT CASTGLYSNQPQHF TRBJ1-5 . . TRBV12-5
TGTGCCAGCAGCCACCGTACAATAGCGGGAAGGGGAGATACGCAGTATTTT CASSHRTIAGRGDTQYF TRBJ2-3 . TRBD2 TRBV14
TGTGCCAGCAGCAAAAACAGGGTCCATAATGAAAAACTGTTTTTT CASSKNRVHNEKLFF TRBJ1-4 once . TRBV7-8
TGTGCCAGCAGCTTAGACTTCCAGGGGTATGGTTACACCTTC CASSLDFQGYGYTF TRBJ1-2 once . TRBV7-2
TGTGCCAGCAGCGTAGGGATGGCGGGGCTACACACAGATACGCAGTATTTT CASSVGMAGLHTDTQYF TRBJ2-3 once . TRBV9
TGTGCCTGGAGTGCCGGACTAGGTGACGAGCAGTACTTC CAWSAGLGDEQYF TRBJ2-7 . TRBD2 TRBV30
TGTGCCAGCAGCACCGGGATCATCGGGACTGAAGCTTTCTTT CASSTGIIGTEAFF TRBJ1-1 . . TRBV7-3
TGTGCCAGCTCCTCCCGCCCGCAGGGTGGCAATCAGCCCCAGCATTTT CASSSRPQGGNQPQHF TRBJ1-5 . . TRBV18
TGTGCCAGCACCTCGGGGGGATTTAACAATGAGCAGTTCTTC CASTSGGFNNEQFF TRBJ2-1 . TRBD2 TRBV27
TGTGCCAGCAGCTTGCAGACAGGAATGAACACTGAAGCTTTCTTT CASSLQTGMNTEAFF TRBJ1-1 . . TRBV7-9
TGTGCCTGGAGTGATCCCTATACTGAAAAACTGTTTTTT CAWSDPYTEKLFF TRBJ1-4 once . TRBV30
TGTGCCAGCAGCTTATTTGGCGAGGGCCTCTCCTACGAGCAGTACTTC CASSLFGEGLSYEQYF TRBJ2-7 . . TRBV7-8
TGTGCCAGCAGCTCCGGGACACCTAATGGCTACACCTTC CASSSGTPNGYTF TRBJ1-2 once . TRBV11-2
TGTGCCAGCAGTGAAGAGGTTTCCCGGGAGTTCCTGACAGATACGCAGTATTTT CASSEEVSREFLTDTQYF TRBJ2-3 once . TRBV6-1
TGTGCCAGCAGGCCAGACAGGGTTAAGGCCTACGAGCAGTACTTC CASRPDRVKAYEQYF TRBJ2-7 . TRBD1 TRBV28
TGCGCCAGCAGCTTGGGCGGGAGCGTTAGAGATACGCAGTATTTT CASSLGGSVRDTQYF TRBJ2-3 . TRBD2 TRBV5-1
TGTGCCAGCAGCTTAAACGGGGCCGGGGAGCTGTTTTTT CASSLNGAGELFF TRBJ2-2 . . TRBV7-3
TGTGCCAGCTCACCCCGACAGACAAATGAAAAACTGTTTTTT CASSPRQTNEKLFF TRBJ1-4 . . TRBV18
TGTGCCAGCAGCAACAACGGGGGAGGGAGAAACGAGCAGTACTTC CASSNNGGGRNEQYF TRBJ2-7 many TRBD2 TRBV4-2
TGCGCCAGCAGCTTAACAGACTCTGGAAACACCATATATTTT CASSLTDSGNTIYF TRBJ1-3 . . TRBV5-1
TGCGCCAGCAGTCAATACAGGGGAAGTAACTATGGCTACACCTTC CASSQYRGSNYGYTF TRBJ1-2 once TRBD1 TRBV23-1
TGTGCCAGCAGTTTAAAGGGCTTGGCGGGAGGGCCTAGCAATGAGCAGTTCTTC CASSLKGLAGGPSNEQFF TRBJ2-1 . TRBD2 TRBV27
TGTGCCAGTAGTATCGGAGTGGGCGAGCAGTACTTC CASSIGVGEQYF TRBJ2-7 . . TRBV19
TGTGCCAGCAGCCGGGCCCCTAATGAAAAACTGTTTTTT CASSRAPNEKLFF TRBJ1-4 few . TRBV3-1/TRBV3-2
TGCGCCAGCAGTGAGTCAGCCCTTGGGGGGAGGGAAGATACGCAGTATTTT CASSESALGGREDTQYF TRBJ2-3 . TRBD2 TRBV10-1
TGTGCCAGCAGCTTGCTGGGGGGGGTTGAGCAGTTCTTC CASSLLGGVEQFF TRBJ2-1 once TRBD2 TRBV7-6
TGTGCCAGCAGCCTTAGCGGGGGGCTTAAAGATACGCAGTATTTT CASSLSGGLKDTQYF TRBJ2-3 . TRBD2 TRBV5-4
TGCGCCAGCAGCTTGGCCTCGCGGCCGGATACGCAGTATTTT CASSLASRPDTQYF TRBJ2-3 . . TRBV5-1
TGTGCCAGCACCGTCCTGACTGAAGCTTTCTTT CASTVLTEAFF TRBJ1-1 . . TRBV6-1
TGTGCCAGCAGTTTTCTGGAGACCCAGTACTTC CASSFLETQYF TRBJ2-5 . . TRBV12-3/TRBV12-4
TGTGCCTGGAGTGTAGGGGCAAGGCAGCTCAATCAGCCCCAGCATTTT CAWSVGARQLNQPQHF TRBJ1-5 . . TRBV30
TGTGCCAGCAGCGGCACAGGTACAGATACGCAGTATTTT CASSGTGTDTQYF TRBJ2-3 few . TRBV7-9
TGTGCCATCAGCCCTACAGGGGGCCCTGGCTACACCTTC CAISPTGGPGYTF TRBJ1-2 once TRBD1 TRBV10-3
TGTGCCAGCAGTCGCGGGACTAGCGGCTCCTACAATGAGCAGTTCTTC CASSRGTSGSYNEQFF TRBJ2-1 few TRBD2 TRBV28
TGTGCCAGTAGCCTGACCGGGACAGTATACGGCTACACCTTC CASSLTGTVYGYTF TRBJ1-2 few TRBD1 TRBV19